This TCR beta chain emerged from a study of cytomegalovirus exposure and HLA in healthy donors (dated by TCRdb to about 2017). Regarding the study in general: According to an earlier analysis of 450 to 650 of the donors, some 180 million T cells yielded 95 million to 140 million unique TCR beta sequences and about 280 Gb of sequence data. An early release that covered some 640 HLA-typed donors contained around 300 gigabases of sequencing data and 75 million to 100 million unique TCR sequences. Of the 300 to 450 genotyped donors, 70% to 90% were placed in the genetic ancestry cluster associated with self-reported Caucasian donors. The aim of the study was to test whether cataloging public T cell receptors could identify signatures of past pathogen exposure. The study profiled the T cell repertoires of fewer than 850 subjects by immunosequencing and related them to cytomegalovirus serostatus. A separate validation cohort of 100 to 150 different subjects was used in addition to the 666-subject first cohort. To predict cytomegalovirus infection status, the study brought together high-throughput TCR immunosequencing, statistical association of individual TCRs with disease status, and machine learning. To study patterns of TCR occurrence, a later analysis re-analyzed previously published TCR beta repertoires from several hundred donors and added high-resolution HLA genotyping. Rather than drawing on any new phenotypic data, the later analysis identified candidate immune exposures from TCR beta sequences and the way those sequences occurred across donors. An earlier analysis of roughly 580 of the donors used high-throughput TCR beta sequencing to judge whether each TCR beta V gene segment behaved as functional or pseudogenic. Donor age, sex, ethnicity and CMV serostatus were compiled together with the repertoire data. A later genetic analysis used genome-wide SNP genotypes for about 55% of the 666 donors, treating that subset as a discovery cohort. All discovery cohort repertoires had been generated using a single sequencing platform. HLA typing covered class I and class II loci at four-digit resolution. The number of typed donors differed by locus: roughly 629-640 for A, B, C, DRB1 and DQB1; 500 to 550 for DQA1; 606 for DPA1; and some 470 for DPB1. Five DR-DQ haplotypes were handled as single units for association and clustering, since linkage in the cohort was strong. Among about 410 genotyped donors of the cohort, an average of around 250,000 unique TCR beta nucleotide sequences was sequenced per donor, of which 15% to 20% were non-productive.

General study outcomes and caveats: Only TCR beta chains were sequenced in this cohort, and the absence of alpha or paired-chain data limited detectable features. A later analysis found that HLA-associated TCR beta chains were more clonally expanded and had lower generation probabilities than equally common non-associated chains. For the cohort, immune exposure information was limited to CMV serostatus. The earlier analysis of fewer than 750 of the donors excluded fewer than 20 rarely observed V segments, including chromosome 9 orphons, because counts were too low. A cluster of highly shared sequence variants was judged likely to be a technical artifact of the sequencing pipeline. In a later genetic analysis, a missense DCLRE1C variant was associated with V-gene and J-gene trimming of TCR beta chains, and the association was replicated in an independent cohort. Linkage disequilibrium might explain the correlated functional status among segregating V segments, but an unknown experimental factor could not be excluded. A total of 164 TCR beta chains were listed by the study as associated with cytomegalovirus. Because the 87-base-pair reads could not distinguish some IMGT-functional V segments, including TRBV6-2 and TRBV6-3, those segments were excluded. Because some donors lacked HLA typing at each locus, the association tests relied only on the typed subset. Across donors, most TCR sequences were observed very rarely, whereas some public TCRs were present in many individuals. When HLA alleles, especially DR and DQ, strongly co-occurred, TCR associations were difficult to assign to individual alleles. In a later analysis, most CMV-associated TCR beta chains were found to appear HLA-restricted, with HLA associations seemingly driven largely by CMV exposure. According to a later analysis, TCR association rates differed among HLA loci, with DRB1 alleles showing the most associated TCRs and HLA-C alleles showing the fewest. Sequencing depth was assumed to be roughly uniform across donors in the presence/absence analyses, though that assumption may not hold. A further reported finding was that TCR beta sequences accurately predicted the HLA-A and HLA-B alleles for most subjects in the first cohort. Compared with the approximately 700-donor mean, donors in an Asian-associated ancestry cluster had fewer N-insertions in productive TCRs, according to a later genetic analysis. In a later analysis, about 17,000 TCR beta sequences were associated with specific HLA alleles at a false discovery rate of 0.05. The authors suggested that the approach could potentially be generalized to other disease states and immunological phenotypes. Several of the top co-occurrence clusters appeared to be linked to parvovirus B19, influenza, CMV and Epstein-Barr virus, according to a later analysis. In vitro tests confirmed that a few of the cytomegalovirus-associated TCR beta chains recognize cytomegalovirus antigens. In an earlier analysis of 450 to 750 of the donors, most TCR beta V segments appeared in productive rearrangements about 87% or about 30% of the time, broadly matching IMGT annotations. Cytomegalovirus status was reported to be diagnosed by the classifier with high specificity and sensitivity in both the original and validation cohorts.

A remark on this clone: Its cognate antigen has yet to be identified. The input lacks base qualities; no much larger clone sits a single base away.

The cohort comprised several hundred healthy bone marrow donors. Cohort members were all nominally healthy when sampled, although unrecorded immune exposures were likely present. The donor tested CMV seropositive and was one of the 289 seropositive cohort members. A peripheral blood sample was provided by each donor, and peripheral blood mononuclear cells were used for TCR beta sequencing. The Qiagen DNeasy Blood Extraction Kit was used to extract genomic DNA from the blood cell samples. The library was prepared using the immunoSEQ multiplex PCR assay. For the multiplex PCR, a mixture combining 60 forward primers for TCR Vbeta segments and 13 reverse primers for TCR Jbeta segments was used. A multiplex PCR assay on genomic DNA amplified the CDR3 region of rearranged TCR beta genes. On the Illumina HiSeq System, the amplified TCR beta libraries were sequenced as 87-base-pair reads. For the original study's pipeline: Across the 500 to 850 repertoires, a later analysis counted some 80 million unique TCR beta chains, some 11 million of which were shared by at least two donors. Raw reads were error-corrected and collapsed into unique sequences by a nearest-neighbor algorithm in which closely related sequences were merged to remove PCR and sequencing errors. V, D and J gene segments were assigned by aligning CDR3 sequences to IMGT reference sequences. For a sequence to be retained, at least a six-nucleotide match to both a V gene segment and a J gene segment was required. Rearrangements were classified as productive when the CDR3 lacked stop codons and remained in frame with V and J, and all other rearrangements were classified as non-productive. CDR3 was defined according to IMGT convention as the region running from the second conserved V-encoded cysteine to the conserved J-encoded phenylalanine. The earlier analysis of some 600 of the donors excluded sequences that lacked an unambiguous match to a single V gene segment. An earlier analysis of approximately 590 of the donors classified V segments as functional when productive rearrangements were above 56.7% and as segregating when the standard deviation between donors was above 5%. A statistical classification framework was developed to diagnose cytomegalovirus status using the catalog of TCR beta chain sequences. In a later analysis, V and J genes were assigned by comparing TCR nucleotide sequences against IMGT/GENE-DB human TR gene sequences. The TCRdist pipeline was used in a later analysis to assign CDR3 sequences and most-parsimonious VDJ recombination scenarios. In a later analysis, each TCR beta chain was defined by its CDR3 amino acid sequence together with its V-gene family, and reads lacking a unique V-gene family were excluded. As a way to deal with suspected cross-contamination and a sequencing artifact, a later analysis dropped roughly 600 nucleotide sequences that were highly shared and had low generation probability. In a later analysis, a clonal expansion index for each public chain was calculated from normalized within-repertoire ranks of inferred template counts. Generation probabilities in a later analysis came from a VDJ recombination model fitted to out-of-frame rearrangements, and those results were checked against IGoR. Hypergeometric tests were used in a later analysis to score TCR-TCR, TCR-HLA and TCR-CMV co-occurrence, with a repertoire-size bias correction applied to the TCR pairs. False discovery rates were estimated in a later analysis by permuting HLA or CMV assignments 20 times. In a later analysis, co-occurring TCRs were grouped using DBSCAN, with TCRdist sequence similarity added in when clustering inside HLA-allele-positive subsets. Repertoires with fewer than 30,000 or more than 120,000 public chains were left out of co-occurrence clustering, as were about five repertoires with anomalous nucleotide sharing. The table was pulled from immuneACCESS by TCRdb, which kept in-frame rearrangements only. Such tables lose some clones; where checked, under half of the loss comes from unresolved V genes, and the rest has no known cause. V and J calls and clone size are copied from that table; D and trimming were computed from the DNA. This sample has approximately 70,000 clones in its table, and 70% of those were observed once. Roughly 10% of the sample goes to the ten largest clones.

V ends up 4 bases short and J 3 bases short, with an unmatched junction base count of 6. Sequences SGHAT (CDR1) and FQNNGV (CDR2) are obtained from the germline V gene. There are 14 amino acids in the CDR3, from cysteine to phenylalanine inclusive. Only the CDR3 portion is preserved as DNA: 42 bases, with reading frame beginning at the first base. The clonotype was recovered from a woman in her forties or fifties in good health and CMV-seropositive. The rearranged segments are TRBV11-2 and TRBJ2-7, and 7 junction bases match TRBD2. The sequenced sample was PBMCs. The DNA sequence is TGTGCCAGCAGCTCGAGTAGCGGGCGCTACGAGCAGTACTTC. Translation gives CASSSSSGRYEQYF.